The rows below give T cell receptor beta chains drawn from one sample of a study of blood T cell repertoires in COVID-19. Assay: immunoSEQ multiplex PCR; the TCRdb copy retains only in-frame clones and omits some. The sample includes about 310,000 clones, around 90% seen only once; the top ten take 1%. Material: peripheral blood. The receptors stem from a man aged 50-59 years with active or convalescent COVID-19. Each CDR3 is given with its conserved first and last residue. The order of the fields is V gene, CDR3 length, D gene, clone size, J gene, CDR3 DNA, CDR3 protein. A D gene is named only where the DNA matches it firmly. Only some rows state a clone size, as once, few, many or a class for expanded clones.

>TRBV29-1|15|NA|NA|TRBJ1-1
TGCAGCGTCCTACCCTGGTCGGGGAGGAACACTGAAGCTTTCTTT
CSVLPWSGRNTEAFF
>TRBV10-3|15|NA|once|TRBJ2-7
TGTGCCATCAGTGGAGAGAGCAGGGGCGGCGACGAGCAGTACTTC
CAISGESRGGDEQYF
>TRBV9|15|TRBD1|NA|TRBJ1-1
TGTGCCAGCAGCGTAGAAGGACAGGGTACCACTGAAGCTTTCTTT
CASSVEGQGTTEAFF
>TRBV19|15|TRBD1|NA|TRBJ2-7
TGTGCCAGTAGTATAGGGGGACAGGGAATCCACGAGCAGTACTTC
CASSIGGQGIHEQYF
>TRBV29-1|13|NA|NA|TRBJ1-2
TGCAGCGTTGAAGGTCAGGGTAACTATGGCTACACCTTC
CSVEGQGNYGYTF
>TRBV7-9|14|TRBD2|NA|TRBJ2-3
TGTGCCAGCAGTTCTAGCGGGGGGACAGATACGCAGTATTTT
CASSSSGGTDTQYF
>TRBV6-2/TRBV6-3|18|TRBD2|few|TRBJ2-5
TGTGCCAGCAGTTACAGCTCGGGACTAGCGGGGGATACTGAGACCCAGTACTTC
CASSYSSGLAGDTETQYF
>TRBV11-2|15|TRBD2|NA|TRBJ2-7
TGTGCCAGCAGCTTAGACGGACTAGCGGGTCGCGAGCAGTACTTC
CASSLDGLAGREQYF
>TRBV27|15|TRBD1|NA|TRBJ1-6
TGTGCCAGCGGGAGGACAGGGTATGTGAATTCACCCCTCCACTTT
CASGRTGYVNSPLHF
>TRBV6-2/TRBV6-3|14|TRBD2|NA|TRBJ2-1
TGTGCCAGCAGTAAAAGCGGGGGGTACAATGAGCAGTTCTTC
CASSKSGGYNEQFF
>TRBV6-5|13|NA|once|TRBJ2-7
TGTGCCAGCAGTTATCAGGGTACCTACGAGCAGTACTTC
CASSYQGTYEQYF